The rows below give T cell receptor beta chains drawn from one sample of a study of blood T cell repertoires in COVID-19. Assay used: immunoSEQ multiplex PCR; TCRdb lists only in-frame clones, some missing. The sample has 150,000 to 200,000 clones; roughly 80% are singletons. Sequencing was carried out using peripheral blood. The receptors stem from a woman aged 25 to 39 with acute or convalescent COVID-19. CDR3s include the opening cysteine and the closing phenylalanine or tryptophan. The order of the fields is clone size, D gene, V gene, J gene, CDR3 protein, CDR3 DNA. A D gene is named only where the DNA matches it firmly. Part of the rows lack a size; the others show once, few, many or a class for expanded clones.

.,.,TRBV14,TRBJ2-3,CASSRAGRSTDTQYF,TGTGCCAGCAGCCGGGCAGGGAGGAGCACAGATACGCAGTATTTT
.,TRBD1,TRBV6-1,TRBJ1-2,CASTSGGDYGYTF,TGTGCCAGCACCTCAGGGGGCGACTATGGCTACACCTTC
.,TRBD1,TRBV3-1/TRBV3-2,TRBJ1-6,CASSQVQGGDNSPLHF,TGTGCCAGCAGCCAAGTACAGGGGGGAGATAATTCACCCCTCCACTTT
.,.,TRBV15,TRBJ1-5,CATSDVQGNQPQHF,TGTGCCACCAGTGACGTCCAGGGCAATCAGCCCCAGCATTTT
few,.,TRBV5-1,TRBJ2-7,CASKEDTSYSYEQYF,TGCGCCAGCAAAGAGGACACTAGCTACTCCTACGAGCAGTACTTC
.,.,TRBV4-3,TRBJ1-5,CASSQDRQVNQPQHF,TGCGCCAGCAGCCAAGATAGGCAGGTTAATCAGCCCCAGCATTTT
.,.,TRBV6-1,TRBJ2-7,CASSEAGPYEQYF,TGTGCCAGCAGTGAAGCGGGGCCCTACGAGCAGTACTTC
few,TRBD1,TRBV3-1/TRBV3-2,TRBJ1-2,CASSRGQGHGYTF,TGTGCCAGCAGCCGAGGACAGGGTCATGGCTACACCTTC
.,.,TRBV10-3,TRBJ2-6,CAISAREPGANVLTF,TGTGCCATCAGTGCAAGGGAGCCTGGGGCCAACGTCCTGACTTTC
once,.,TRBV6-4,TRBJ2-2,CASSLRAVGTGELFF,TGTGCCAGCAGTCTCAGGGCCGTTGGCACCGGGGAGCTGTTTTTT
.,.,TRBV14,TRBJ2-6,CATRDSGANVLTF,TGTGCCACTAGAGACTCTGGGGCCAACGTCCTGACTTTC
.,.,TRBV4-3,TRBJ1-2,CASSQVVAGSPRGYTF,TGCGCCAGCAGCCAAGTCGTGGCAGGGTCACCCCGTGGCTACACCTTC
.,TRBD1,TRBV28,TRBJ1-2,CASGWTGPFGGYTF,TGTGCCAGCGGGTGGACAGGTCCTTTTGGGGGCTACACCTTC